This T cell receptor (beta chain) was captured in a study of cytomegalovirus exposure and HLA in healthy donors. Findings and caveats of the study: Whilst most TCR sequences proved rare, a subset of public TCRs occurred across many donors. Using the classifier, cytomegalovirus status was reportedly diagnosed with high specificity and sensitivity. The study flagged approximately 180 TCR beta chains as cytomegalovirus-associated. Researchers reported that a few CMV-associated chains were confirmed in vitro as CMV antigen-specific.

This clone came up many times. The antigen is undetermined. The repertoire was sequenced with immunoSEQ multiplex PCR; TCRdb's copy has only in-frame clones and lacks some. The table includes more than 110,000 clones, around four fifths detected once. Trimming took 2 bases from V and 4 from J, leaving 13 bases between them. This CDR3 comprises 15 residues. Per germline, CDR1 SGHDT and CDR2 YYEEEE. The sample was PBMCs. This TCR was recovered from a woman in her 30s in good health and CMV-seronegative. This chain joins TRBV5-6 and TRBJ2-1; tentatively, D is TRBD2 (6 bases). CDR3 region: CASSFRRGRYNEQFF. The CDR3 coding sequence is TGTGCCAGCAGCTTTCGGCGGGGTAGGTACAATGAGCAGTTCTTC.